The clone carrying this T cell receptor beta chain is termed medium-sized. What it recognizes is unknown. This entry is derived from a study of lung T cells in sarcoidosis with Löfgren's syndrome. Study-wide context: Bronchoalveolar lavage fluid in sarcoidosis accumulates CD4+ T cells. Löfgren's syndrome patients were the main repertoire analysis focus. Study observations and caveats: TRAV12-1 preferentially paired with TRBV2, with homologous CDR3s. The most expanded V genes in Löfgren's patients were reportedly TRAV12-1 and TRBV2.

From the reads, TCRdb called clonotypes with MiXCR, one entry per CDR3 protein. The sample lists thousands of distinct CDR3 sequences, just under 20% occurring once. This CDR3 contains 13 residues. Germline V gene data show CDR1 as MNHNS and CDR2 as SASEGT. V was shortened by 7 bases and J by 6 bases, with 15 bases between the two germline ends. The source of this sequence is a human donor with sarcoidosis (Löfgren's syndrome or another form), or a control subject (not recorded which). The sequenced sample consisted of CD4+ T cells from bronchoalveolar lavage. The chain joins TRBV6-1 to TRBJ1-1, with D tentatively TRBD1 (6 bases). The CDR3 coding sequence is TGTGCCAGCACTTCGACAGGCACCGCTGAAGCTTTCTTT. Its protein product is CASTSTGTAEAFF.